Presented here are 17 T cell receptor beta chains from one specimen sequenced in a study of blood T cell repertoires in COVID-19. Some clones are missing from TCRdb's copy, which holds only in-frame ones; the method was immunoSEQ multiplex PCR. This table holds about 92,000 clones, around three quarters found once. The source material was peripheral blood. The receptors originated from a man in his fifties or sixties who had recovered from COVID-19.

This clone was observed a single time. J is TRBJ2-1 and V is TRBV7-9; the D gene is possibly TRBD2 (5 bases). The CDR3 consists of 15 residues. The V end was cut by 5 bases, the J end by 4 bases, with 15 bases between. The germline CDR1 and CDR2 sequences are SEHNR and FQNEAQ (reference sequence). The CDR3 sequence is CASSPGGSEYNEQFF. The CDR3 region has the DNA TGTGCCAGCAGCCCAGGCGGTAGCGAGTACAATGAGCAGTTCTTC. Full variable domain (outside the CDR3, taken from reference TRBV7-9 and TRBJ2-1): DTGVSQNPRHKITKRGQNVTFRCDPISEHNRLYWYRQTLGQGPEFLTYFQNEAQLEKSRLLSDRFSAERPKGSFSTLEIQRTEQGDSAMYLCASSPGGSEYNEQFFGPGTRLTVL.

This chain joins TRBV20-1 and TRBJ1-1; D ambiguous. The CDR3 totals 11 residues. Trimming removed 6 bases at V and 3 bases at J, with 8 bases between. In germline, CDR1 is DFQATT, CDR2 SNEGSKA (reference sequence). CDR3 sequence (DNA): TGCAGTGCCCAGTCCGACACTGAAGCTTTCTTT. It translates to CSAQSDTEAFF.

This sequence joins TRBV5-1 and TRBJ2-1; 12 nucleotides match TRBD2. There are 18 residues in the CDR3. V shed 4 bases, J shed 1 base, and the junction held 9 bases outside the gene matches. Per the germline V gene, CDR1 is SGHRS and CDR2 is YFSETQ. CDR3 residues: CASSRSTSGRSSYNEQFF. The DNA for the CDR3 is TGCGCCAGCAGCCGTTCTACTAGCGGGAGGTCGTCCTACAATGAGCAGTTCTTC.

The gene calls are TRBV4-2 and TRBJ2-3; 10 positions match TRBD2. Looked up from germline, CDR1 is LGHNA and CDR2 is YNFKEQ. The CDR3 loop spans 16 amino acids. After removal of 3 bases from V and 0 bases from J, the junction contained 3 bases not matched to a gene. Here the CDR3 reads CASSQNSGGSTDTQYF. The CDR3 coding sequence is TGTGCCAGCAGCCAGAATAGCGGGGGGAGCACAGATACGCAGTATTTT.

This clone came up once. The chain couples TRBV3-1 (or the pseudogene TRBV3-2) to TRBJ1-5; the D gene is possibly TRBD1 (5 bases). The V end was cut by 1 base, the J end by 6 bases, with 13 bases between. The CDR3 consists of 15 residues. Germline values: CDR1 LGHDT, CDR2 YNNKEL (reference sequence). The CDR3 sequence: CASSQGGDSGQPQHF. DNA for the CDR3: TGTGCCAGCAGCCAAGGAGGGGATAGCGGTCAGCCCCAGCATTTT.

The CDR3 reads CASSTRGRTLSFYEQYF. Here the CDR3 DNA reads TGTGCCAGCAGCACCCGTGGGAGGACCCTATCCTTCTACGAGCAGTACTTC. The rearrangement links TRBV28 to TRBJ2-7; TRBD2 is a possible D gene (6 bases). Per germline, CDR1 MDHEN and CDR2 SYDVKM. The CDR3 spans 17 residues. V gave up 6 bases and J gave up 3 bases, with 24 bases separating them.

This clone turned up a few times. The CDR3, as DNA: TGTGCCAGTAGTGAACAGGGCTCTGGGGCCAACGTCCTGACTTTC. The encoded protein is CASSEQGSGANVLTF. The chain is built from TRBV19 and TRBJ2-6; D perhaps matches TRBD1 (6 bases). Trimming cost V 5 bases and J 0 bases, with 8 bases left between them. The germline V gene encodes CDR1 LNHDA and CDR2 SQIVND (reference sequence). The CDR3 covers 15 residues.

The CDR3 spells CASSPSALGRRTGELFF. The DNA for the CDR3 is TGTGCCAGCAGCCCTTCGGCATTGGGGCGCCGCACCGGGGAGCTGTTTTTT. The chain has TRBV7-3 and TRBJ2-2; possibly TRBD1 for D (5 bases). This CDR3 contains 17 residues. Deletions cut 5 bases from V and 4 bases from J, with 20 bases between. Germline loops: CDR1 SGHTA, CDR2 FQGTGA.

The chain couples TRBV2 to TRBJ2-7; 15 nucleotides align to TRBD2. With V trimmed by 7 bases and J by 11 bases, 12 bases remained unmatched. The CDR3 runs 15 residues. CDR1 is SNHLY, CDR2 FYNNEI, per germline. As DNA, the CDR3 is TGTGCCAGCACCCGGGTTGCCGGGACTAGCGGGAGGAAGTACTTC. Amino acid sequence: CASTRVAGTSGRKYF.

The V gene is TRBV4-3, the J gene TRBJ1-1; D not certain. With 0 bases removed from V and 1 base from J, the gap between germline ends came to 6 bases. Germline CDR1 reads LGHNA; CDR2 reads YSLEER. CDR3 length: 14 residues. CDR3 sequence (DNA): TGCGCCAGCAGCCAAGAGTGGGCGAACACTGAAGCTTTCTTT. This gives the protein CASSQEWANTEAFF.

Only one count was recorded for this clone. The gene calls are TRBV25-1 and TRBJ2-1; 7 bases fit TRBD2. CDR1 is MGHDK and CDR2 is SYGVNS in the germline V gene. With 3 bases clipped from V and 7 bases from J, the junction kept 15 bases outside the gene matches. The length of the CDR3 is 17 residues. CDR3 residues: CASSDHRGGRGMNEQFF. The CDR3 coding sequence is TGTGCCAGCAGTGACCATCGTGGCGGGAGAGGGATGAATGAGCAGTTCTTC.

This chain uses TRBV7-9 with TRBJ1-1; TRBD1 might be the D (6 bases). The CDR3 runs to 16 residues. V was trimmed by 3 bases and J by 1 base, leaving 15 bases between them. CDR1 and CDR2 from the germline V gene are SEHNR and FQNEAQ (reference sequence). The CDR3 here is CASSFRKAGENTEAFF. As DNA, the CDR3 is TGTGCCAGCAGCTTTAGGAAGGCAGGGGAGAACACTGAAGCTTTCTTT. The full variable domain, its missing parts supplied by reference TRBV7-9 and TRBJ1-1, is DTGVSQNPRHKITKRGQNVTFRCDPISEHNRLYWYRQTLGQGPEFLTYFQNEAQLEKSRLLSDRFSAERPKGSFSTLEIQRTEQGDSAMYLCASSFRKAGENTEAFFGQGTRLTVV.

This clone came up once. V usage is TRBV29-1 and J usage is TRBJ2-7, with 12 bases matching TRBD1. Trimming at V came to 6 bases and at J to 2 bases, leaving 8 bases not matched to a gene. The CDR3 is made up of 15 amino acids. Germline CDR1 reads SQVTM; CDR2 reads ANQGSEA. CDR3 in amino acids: CSVAVGTGGTYEQYF. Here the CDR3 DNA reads TGCAGCGTGGCCGTGGGGACAGGGGGCACCTACGAGCAGTACTTC.

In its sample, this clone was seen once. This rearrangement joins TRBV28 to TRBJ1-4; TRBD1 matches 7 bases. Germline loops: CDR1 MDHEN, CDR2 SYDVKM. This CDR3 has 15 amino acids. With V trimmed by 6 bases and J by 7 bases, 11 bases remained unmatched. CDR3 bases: TGTGCCAGCAGGCCCAGACAGGGATGGGGTGAAAAACTGTTTTTT. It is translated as CASRPRQGWGEKLFF. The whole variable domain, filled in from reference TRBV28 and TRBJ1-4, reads DVKVTQSSRYLVKRTGEKVFLECVQDMDHENMFWYRQDPGLGLRLIYFSYDVKMKEKGDIPEGYSVSREKKERFSLILESASTNQTSMYLCASRPRQGWGEKLFFGSGTQLSVL.

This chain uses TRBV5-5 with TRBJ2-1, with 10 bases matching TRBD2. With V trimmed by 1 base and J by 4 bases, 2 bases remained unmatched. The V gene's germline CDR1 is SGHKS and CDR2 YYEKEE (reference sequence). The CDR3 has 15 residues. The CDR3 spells CASSLMGLAYNEQFF. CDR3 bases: TGTGCCAGCAGCTTGATGGGACTAGCGTACAATGAGCAGTTCTTC. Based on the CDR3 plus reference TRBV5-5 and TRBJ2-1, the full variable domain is DAGVTQSPTHLIKTRGQQVTLRCSPISGHKSVSWYQQVLGQGPQFIFQYYEKEERGRGNFPDRFSARQFPNYSSELNVNALLLGDSALYLCASSLMGLAYNEQFFGPGTRLTVL.

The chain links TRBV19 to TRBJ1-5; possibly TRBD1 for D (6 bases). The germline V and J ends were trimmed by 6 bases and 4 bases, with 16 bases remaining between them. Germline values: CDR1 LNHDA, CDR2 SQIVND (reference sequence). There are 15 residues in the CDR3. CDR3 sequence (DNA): TGTGCCAGTAGGGTAGGGGGGGTACGAAATCAGCCCCAGCATTTT. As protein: CASRVGGVRNQPQHF.

CDR3 sequence reads: CASSQGDRGDTQYF. The CDR3, as DNA: TGCGCCAGCAGCCAAGGGGACAGGGGCGATACGCAGTATTTT. The rearrangement uses TRBV4-1 and TRBJ2-3; 10 nucleotides agree with TRBD1. V gave up 1 base and J gave up 6 bases; unmatched junction bases: 1. CDR1 is MGHRA, CDR2 YSYEKL, per germline. There are 14 residues in the CDR3.